This paragraph covers one T cell receptor (beta chain) sequence. The antigen is unknown. These data are taken from a study of T cell repertoires in cytomegalovirus infection. Study-wide context: Public TCR beta signatures were indicative of both CMV infection and a matching HLA type. Overall study results and limits: The cumulative frequency of public TCR beta families distinguished individuals who carried CMV together with the relevant HLA. HLA-C-restricted CMV-specific TCR beta clonotypes prevailed in the ex vivo response.

MiXCR, run by TCRdb on the reads, gives a single entry per CDR3 protein. The data contain about 190,000 distinct CDR3 sequences, 8.5% to 10% of them singletons. Germline V lookup: CDR1 MDHEN, CDR2 SYDVKM. The CDR3 has 16 amino acids. With V trimmed by 5 bases and J by 0 bases, 4 bases remained unmatched. This clonotype was obtained from a human donor in good health (CMV status not recorded). Some clones in this sample may be carry-over from other donors' samples. The chain joins TRBV28 to TRBJ1-6, with 7 bases matching TRBD1. Source material: PBMCs. The DNA for the CDR3 is TGTGCCAGCAGTAAAACAGGGGTCTCCTATAATTCACCCCTCCACTTT. Its translation is CASSKTGVSYNSPLHF. Looking up the rest from reference TRBV28 and TRBJ1-6 gives the full variable domain: DVKVTQSSRYLVKRTGEKVFLECVQDMDHENMFWYRQDPGLGLRLIYFSYDVKMKEKGDIPEGYSVSREKKERFSLILESASTNQTSMYLCASSKTGVSYNSPLHFGNGTRLTVT.